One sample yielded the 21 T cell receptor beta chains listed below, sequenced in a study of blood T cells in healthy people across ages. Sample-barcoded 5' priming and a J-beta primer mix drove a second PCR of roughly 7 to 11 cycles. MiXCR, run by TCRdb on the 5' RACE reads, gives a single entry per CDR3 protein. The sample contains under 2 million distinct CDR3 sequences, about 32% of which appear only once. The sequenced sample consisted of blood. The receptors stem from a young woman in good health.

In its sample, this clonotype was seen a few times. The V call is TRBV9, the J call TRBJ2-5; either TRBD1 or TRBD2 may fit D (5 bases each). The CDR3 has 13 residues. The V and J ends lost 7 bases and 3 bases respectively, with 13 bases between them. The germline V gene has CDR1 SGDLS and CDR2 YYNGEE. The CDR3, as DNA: TGTGCCAGCGGTGCCGAGGGGAAAGAGACCCAGTACTTC. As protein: CASGAEGKETQYF.

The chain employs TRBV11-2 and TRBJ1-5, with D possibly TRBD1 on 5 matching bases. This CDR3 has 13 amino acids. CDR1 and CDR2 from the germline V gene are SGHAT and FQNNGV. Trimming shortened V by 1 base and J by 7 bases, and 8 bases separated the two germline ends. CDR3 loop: CASSLGWGQPQHF. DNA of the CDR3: TGTGCCAGCAGCTTAGGGTGGGGCCAGCCCCAGCATTTT.

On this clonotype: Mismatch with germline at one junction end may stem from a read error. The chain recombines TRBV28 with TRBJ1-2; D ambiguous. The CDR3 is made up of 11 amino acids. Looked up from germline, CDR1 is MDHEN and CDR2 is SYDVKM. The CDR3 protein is CVSRQDSGYTF. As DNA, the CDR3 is TGTGTCAGCAGGCAGGACTCTGGCTACACCTTC.

CDR3 region: CASSFNLGPGKQFF. CDR3 in DNA: TGTGCCAGCAGCTTCAACCTGGGACCGGGAAAGCAGTTCTTC. The chain links TRBV7-7 to TRBJ2-1, with D perhaps assigned TRBD1 or TRBD2 (5 bases each). V was clipped by 3 bases and J by 11 bases, with 17 bases between them. The CDR3 is 14 amino acids. CDR1 and CDR2 from the germline V gene are SSHAT and FNYEAQ (reference sequence).

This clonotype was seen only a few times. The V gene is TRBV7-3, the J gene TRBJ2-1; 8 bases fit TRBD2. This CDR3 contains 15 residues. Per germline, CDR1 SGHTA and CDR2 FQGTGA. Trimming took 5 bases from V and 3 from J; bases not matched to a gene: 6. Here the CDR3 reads CASSTTSGLYNEQFF. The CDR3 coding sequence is TGTGCCAGCAGCACTACTAGCGGACTCTACAATGAGCAGTTCTTC.

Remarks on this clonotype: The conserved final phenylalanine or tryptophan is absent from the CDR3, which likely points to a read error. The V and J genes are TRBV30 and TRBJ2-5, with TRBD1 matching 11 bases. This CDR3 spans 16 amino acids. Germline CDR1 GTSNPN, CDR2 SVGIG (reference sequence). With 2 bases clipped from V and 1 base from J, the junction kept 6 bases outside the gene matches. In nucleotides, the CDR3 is TGTGCCTGGAGTAGAGGGACAGGGGGATCCCAAGAGACCCAGTACTTA. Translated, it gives CAWSRGTGGSQETQYL.

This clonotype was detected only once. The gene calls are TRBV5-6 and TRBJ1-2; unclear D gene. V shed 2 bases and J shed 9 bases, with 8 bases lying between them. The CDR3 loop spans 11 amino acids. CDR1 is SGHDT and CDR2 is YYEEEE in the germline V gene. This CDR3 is CASSFRERYTF. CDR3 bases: TGTGCCAGCAGCTTCCGGGAACGCTACACCTTC.

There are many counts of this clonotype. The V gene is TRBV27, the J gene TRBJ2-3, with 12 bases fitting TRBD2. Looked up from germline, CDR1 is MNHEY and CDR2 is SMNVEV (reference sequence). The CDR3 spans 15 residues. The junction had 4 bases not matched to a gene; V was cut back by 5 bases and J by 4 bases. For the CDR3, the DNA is TGTGCCAGCAGTGGTCTAGCGGGAGGGGCAGATACGCAGTATTTT. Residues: CASSGLAGGADTQYF.

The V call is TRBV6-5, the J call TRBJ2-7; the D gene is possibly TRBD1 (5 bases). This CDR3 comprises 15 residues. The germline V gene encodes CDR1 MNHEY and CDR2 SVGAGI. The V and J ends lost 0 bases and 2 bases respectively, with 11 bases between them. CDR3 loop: CASSYSTALPYEQYF. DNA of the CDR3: TGTGCCAGCAGTTACTCGACAGCCCTTCCCTACGAGCAGTACTTC.

The CDR3 loop reads CASSDPGNTEAFF. Here the CDR3 DNA reads TGCGCCAGCAGTGATCCGGGTAACACTGAAGCTTTCTTT. This chain links TRBV5-1 with TRBJ1-1; D is ambiguous. This CDR3 comprises 13 residues. The germline V gene has CDR1 SGHRS and CDR2 YFSETQ. Between the trimmed V and J ends, which lost 5 bases and 2 bases, there was a span of 10 bases.

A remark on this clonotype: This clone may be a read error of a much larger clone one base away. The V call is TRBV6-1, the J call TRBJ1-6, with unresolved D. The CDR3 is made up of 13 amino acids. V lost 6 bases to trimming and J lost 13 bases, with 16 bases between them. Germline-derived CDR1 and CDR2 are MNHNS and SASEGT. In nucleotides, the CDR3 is TGTGCCAGCAGGGTTCAAGTGCGGTCTCCCCTCCACTTT. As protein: CASRVQVRSPLHF.

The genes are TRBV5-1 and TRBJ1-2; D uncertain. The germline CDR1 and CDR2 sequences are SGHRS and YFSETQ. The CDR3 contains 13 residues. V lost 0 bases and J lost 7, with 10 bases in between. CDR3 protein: CASSLEAFSGYTF. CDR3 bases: TGCGCCAGCAGCTTGGAAGCCTTCTCTGGCTACACCTTC.

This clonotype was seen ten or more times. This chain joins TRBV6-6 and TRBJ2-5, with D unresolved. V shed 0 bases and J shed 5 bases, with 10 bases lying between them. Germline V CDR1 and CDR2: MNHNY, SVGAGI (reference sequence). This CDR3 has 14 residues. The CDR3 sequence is CASSYSNLGETQYF. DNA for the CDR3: TGTGCCAGCAGTTACTCGAATCTCGGGGAGACCCAGTACTTC.

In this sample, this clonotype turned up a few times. As DNA, the CDR3 is TGTGCCACCAGTGATTCCGGGGGTATCACAGATACGCAGTATTTT. Translated, it gives CATSDSGGITDTQYF. V and J are TRBV24-1 and TRBJ2-3; maybe TRBD2 (6 bases). Germline lookup yields CDR1 KGHDR and CDR2 SFDVKD. V shed 2 bases and J shed 2 bases, with 10 bases lying between them. This CDR3 contains 15 residues.

DNA of the CDR3: TGCAGTGCTTCGACAGGGGGCCCCACTCAGCCCCAGCATTTT. Amino acid sequence: CSASTGGPTQPQHF. The V call is TRBV20-1, the J call TRBJ1-5, with 10 bases fitting TRBD1. V lost 5 bases to trimming and J lost 6 bases; unmatched junction nucleotides: 7. The CDR3 loop spans 14 amino acids. Per germline, CDR1 DFQATT and CDR2 SNEGSKA (reference sequence).

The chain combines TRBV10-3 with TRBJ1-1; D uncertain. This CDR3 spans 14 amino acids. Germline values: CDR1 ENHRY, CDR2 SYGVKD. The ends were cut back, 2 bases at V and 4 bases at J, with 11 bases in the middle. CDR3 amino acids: CAISEGVRSTEAFF. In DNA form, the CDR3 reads TGTGCCATCAGTGAGGGGGTGCGGAGCACTGAAGCTTTCTTT.

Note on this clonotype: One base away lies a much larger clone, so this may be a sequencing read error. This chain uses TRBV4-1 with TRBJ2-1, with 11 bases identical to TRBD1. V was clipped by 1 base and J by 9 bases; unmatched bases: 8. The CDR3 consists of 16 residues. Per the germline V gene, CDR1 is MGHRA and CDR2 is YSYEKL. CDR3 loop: CASSQGGGTGGFEQFF. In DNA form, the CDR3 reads TGCGCCAGCAGCCAAGGGGGCGGGACAGGGGGTTTTGAGCAGTTCTTC.

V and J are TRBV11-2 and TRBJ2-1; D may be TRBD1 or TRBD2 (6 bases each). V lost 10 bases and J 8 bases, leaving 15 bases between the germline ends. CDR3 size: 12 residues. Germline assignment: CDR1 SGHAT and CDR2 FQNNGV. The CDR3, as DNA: TGTGCCACTCGAAGGGGGGCTGATGAGCAGTTCTTC. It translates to CATRRGADEQFF.

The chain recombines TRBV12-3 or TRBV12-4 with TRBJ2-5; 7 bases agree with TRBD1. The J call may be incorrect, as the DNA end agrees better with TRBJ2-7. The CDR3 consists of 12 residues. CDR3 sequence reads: CASGTAPYEQYF. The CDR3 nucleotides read TGTGCCAGCGGGACAGCACCTTACGAGCAGTACTTC.

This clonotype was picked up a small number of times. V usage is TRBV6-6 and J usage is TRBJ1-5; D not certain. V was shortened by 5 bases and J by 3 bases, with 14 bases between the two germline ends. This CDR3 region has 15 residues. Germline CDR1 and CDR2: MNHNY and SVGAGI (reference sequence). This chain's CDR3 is CASSGQITLNQPQHF. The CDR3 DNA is TGTGCCAGCAGTGGGCAAATTACTCTCAATCAGCCCCAGCATTTT.

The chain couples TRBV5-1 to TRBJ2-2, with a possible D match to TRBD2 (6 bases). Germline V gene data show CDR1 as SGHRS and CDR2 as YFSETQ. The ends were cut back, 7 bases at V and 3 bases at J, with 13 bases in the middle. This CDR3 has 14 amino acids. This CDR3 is CASSTSTDTGELFF. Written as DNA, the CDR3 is TGCGCCAGCTCCACTAGCACAGACACCGGGGAGCTGTTTTTT.